This TCR beta chain is drawn from a study of blood T cell repertoires in COVID-19. About the research overall: COVID-19 samples from acute and convalescent phases originated in the United States, Italy and Spain. The analysed material was cDNA or gDNA that came from T cells, B-cell-depleted T cells, or PBMCs.

Germline lookup yields CDR1 GTSNPN and CDR2 SVGIG (reference sequence). Trimming removed 2 bases from V and 0 bases from J, with 8 bases in between. This CDR3 has 14 residues. Authors' processing steps: Using reference gene primer amplification, nucleated cell counts were estimated. Repertoires were generated with immunoSEQ multiplex PCR, while TCRdb's copy carries only in-frame clones and drops some. V and J calls and clone size follow that table, whereas D and trimming were derived from the DNA. This table has more than 110,000 clones, 87% appearing once. This clone was seen a handful of times. Sample: peripheral blood. The sequence was collected from a middle-aged woman with acute or convalescent COVID-19. The chain combines TRBV30 with TRBJ1-5; D is unresolved. The DNA of the CDR3 is TGTGCCTGGAGTTCAACAGATAGCAATCAGCCCCAGCATTTT. This codes for CAWSSTDSNQPQHF.